The clone carrying this T cell receptor beta chain was detected ten times or more. Template material for amplifying TCR beta CDR3 regions consisted of RNA transcripts. HTBI primers were used for first-round RT-PCR of the TCR CDR3. Each CDR3 protein gets one entry after TCRdb re-called the multiplex PCR reads with MiXCR. The data show some 460,000 distinct CDR3 sequences, about a sixth seen once. The data are from a study of T cells in Graves' hyperthyroidism and ophthalmopathy. Looking at the study overall: Peripheral blood was taken when the disease was first diagnosed, before any treatment began.

V lost 3 bases to trimming and J lost 5 bases; unmatched junction nucleotides: 4. CDR3 length: 14 residues. CDR1 is SGHRS, CDR2 YFSETQ, per germline. The sequenced material came from blood. This rearrangement joins TRBV5-1 to TRBJ1-1; TRBD1 aligns across 10 bases. The TCR comes from a woman aged 18-29 years with Graves' hyperthyroidism. CDR3 amino acids: CASSWTGGYTEAFF. The CDR3 coding sequence is TGCGCCAGCAGCTGGACAGGGGGATATACTGAAGCTTTCTTT.